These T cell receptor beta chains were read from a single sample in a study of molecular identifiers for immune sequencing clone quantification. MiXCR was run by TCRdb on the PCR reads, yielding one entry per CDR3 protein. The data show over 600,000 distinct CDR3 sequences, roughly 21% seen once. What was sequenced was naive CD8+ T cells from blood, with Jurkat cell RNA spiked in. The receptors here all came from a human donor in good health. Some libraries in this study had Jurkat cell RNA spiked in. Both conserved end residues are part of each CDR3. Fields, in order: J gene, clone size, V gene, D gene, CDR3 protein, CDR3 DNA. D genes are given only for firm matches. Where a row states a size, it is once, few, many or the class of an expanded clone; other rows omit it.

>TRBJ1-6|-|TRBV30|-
CAWSVNHLKSPLHF
TGTGCCTGGAGTGTAAATCATCTAAAGTCACCCCTCCACTTT
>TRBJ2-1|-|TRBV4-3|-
CASSQETGPSDDEQFF
TGCGCCAGCAGCCAAGAAACAGGACCGAGTGATGATGAGCAGTTCTTC
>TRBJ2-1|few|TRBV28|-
CASSGDSDGYNEQFF
TGTGCCAGCAGTGGGGACTCCGACGGCTACAATGAGCAGTTCTTC
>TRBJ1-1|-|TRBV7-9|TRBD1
CASSFTTGGNTEAFF
TGTGCCAGCAGCTTCACGACAGGGGGGAACACTGAAGCTTTCTTT
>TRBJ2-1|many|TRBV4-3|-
CASSQDAGIEQFF
TGCGCCAGCAGCCAAGATGCCGGGATTGAGCAGTTCTTC
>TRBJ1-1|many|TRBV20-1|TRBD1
CSARDRYTEAFF
TGCAGTGCCCGGGACAGATACACTGAAGCTTTCTTT
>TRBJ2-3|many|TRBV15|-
CATSRDWGSTDTQYF
TGTGCCACCAGCAGAGATTGGGGGAGCACAGATACGCAGTATTTT
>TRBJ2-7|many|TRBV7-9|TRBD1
CASSPGTGITYEQYF
TGTGCCAGCAGCCCTGGGACAGGGATTACGTACGAGCAGTACTTC
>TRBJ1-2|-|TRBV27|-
CANSLGGTNYGYTF
TGTGCCAACAGTTTAGGCGGTACTAACTATGGCTACACCTTC
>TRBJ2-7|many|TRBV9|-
CASSSQGSSFYEQYF
TGTGCCAGCAGTTCGCAGGGCAGCTCCTTCTACGAGCAGTACTTC
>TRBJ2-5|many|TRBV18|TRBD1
CASSEDRGETQYF
TGTGCCAGCTCAGAGGACAGGGGAGAGACCCAGTACTTC
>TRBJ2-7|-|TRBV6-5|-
CASSRSHHEQYF
TGTGCCAGCAGCCGATCACACCACGAGCAGTACTTC
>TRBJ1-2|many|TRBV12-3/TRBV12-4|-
CASSFRTTNYGYTF
TGTGCCAGCAGTTTTCGAACAACTAACTATGGCTACACCTTC
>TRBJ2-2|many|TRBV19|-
CASSIVGGVGGELFF
TGTGCCAGTAGTATAGTGGGGGGCGTCGGCGGGGAGCTGTTTTTT
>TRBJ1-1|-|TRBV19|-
CASSIAGSTEAFF
TGTGCCAGTAGCATTGCGGGGTCCACTGAAGCTTTCTTT
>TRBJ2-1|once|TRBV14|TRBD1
CASSQDPDRFYNEQFF
TGTGCCAGCAGCCAGGACCCGGACAGGTTCTACAATGAGCAGTTCTTC
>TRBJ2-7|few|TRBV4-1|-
CASSPRDPDYEQYF
TGCGCCAGCAGCCCGAGGGACCCGGACTACGAGCAGTACTTC
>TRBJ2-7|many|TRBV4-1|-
CASSQDPTGVTYEQYF
TGCGCCAGCAGCCAAGACCCGACAGGAGTAACCTACGAGCAGTACTTC
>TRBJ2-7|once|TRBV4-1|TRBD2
CASSQALTSGGYEQYF
TGCGCCAGCAGCCAGGCTCTGACTAGCGGGGGCTACGAGCAGTACTTC
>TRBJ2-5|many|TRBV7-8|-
CASFGSPVETQYF
TGTGCCTCTTTCGGATCCCCGGTGGAGACCCAGTACTTC
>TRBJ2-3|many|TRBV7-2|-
CASSLVRGAAYSTDTQYF
TGTGCCAGCAGCTTAGTGAGGGGGGCGGCCTACAGCACAGATACGCAGTATTTT
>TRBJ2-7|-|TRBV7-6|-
CASSLEADAKLYEQYF
TGTGCCAGCAGCTTAGAGGCAGACGCGAAGCTATACGAGCAGTACTTC
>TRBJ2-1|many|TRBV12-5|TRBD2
CASGLASSGRAGDEQFF
TGTGCTAGTGGTTTGGCCTCTAGCGGGAGGGCCGGGGATGAGCAGTTCTTC
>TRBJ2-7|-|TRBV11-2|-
CASSLVKRGGRGSEQYF
TGTGCCAGCAGCTTAGTGAAGAGAGGGGGGCGCGGTAGCGAGCAGTACTTC
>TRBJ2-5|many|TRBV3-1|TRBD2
CASSQLTSGAQETQYF
TGTGCCAGCAGCCAACTGACTAGCGGGGCACAAGAGACCCAGTACTTC
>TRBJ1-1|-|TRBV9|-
CASSAAGILEAFF
TGTGCCAGCAGCGCGGCGGGGATCCTTGAAGCTTTCTTT